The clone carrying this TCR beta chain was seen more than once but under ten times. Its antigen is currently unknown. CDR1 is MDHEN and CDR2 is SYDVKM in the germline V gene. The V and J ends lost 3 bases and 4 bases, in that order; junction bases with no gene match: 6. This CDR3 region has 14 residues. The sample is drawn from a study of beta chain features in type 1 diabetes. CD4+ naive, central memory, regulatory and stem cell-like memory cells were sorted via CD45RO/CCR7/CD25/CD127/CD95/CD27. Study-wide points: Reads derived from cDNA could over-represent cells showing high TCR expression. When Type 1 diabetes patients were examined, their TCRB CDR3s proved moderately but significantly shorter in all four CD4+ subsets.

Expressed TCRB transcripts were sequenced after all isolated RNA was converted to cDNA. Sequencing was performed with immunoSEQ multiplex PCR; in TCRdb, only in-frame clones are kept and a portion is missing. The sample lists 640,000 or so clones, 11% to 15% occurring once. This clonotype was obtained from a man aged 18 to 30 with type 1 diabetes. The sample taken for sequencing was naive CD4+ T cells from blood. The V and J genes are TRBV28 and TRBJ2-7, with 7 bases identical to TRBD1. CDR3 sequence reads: CASSLGTALYEQYF. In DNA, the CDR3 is TGTGCCAGCAGTTTGGGGACAGCTTTATACGAGCAGTACTTC. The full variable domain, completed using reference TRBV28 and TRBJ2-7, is DVKVTQSSRYLVKRTGEKVFLECVQDMDHENMFWYRQDPGLGLRLIYFSYDVKMKEKGDIPEGYSVSREKKERFSLILESASTNQTSMYLCASSLGTALYEQYFGPGTRLTVT.